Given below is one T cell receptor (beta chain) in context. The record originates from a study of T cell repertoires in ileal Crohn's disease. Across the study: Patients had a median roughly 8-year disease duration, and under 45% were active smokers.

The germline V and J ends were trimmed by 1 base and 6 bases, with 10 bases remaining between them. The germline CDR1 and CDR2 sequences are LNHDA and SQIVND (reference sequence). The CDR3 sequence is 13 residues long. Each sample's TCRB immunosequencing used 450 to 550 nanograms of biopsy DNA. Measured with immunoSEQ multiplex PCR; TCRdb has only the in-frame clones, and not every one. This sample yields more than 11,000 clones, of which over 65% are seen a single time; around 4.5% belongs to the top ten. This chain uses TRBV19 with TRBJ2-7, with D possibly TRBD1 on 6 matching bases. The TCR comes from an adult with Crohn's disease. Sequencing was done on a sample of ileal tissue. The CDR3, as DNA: TGTGCCAGTAGTATAGTTCCAGGGGCCGAGCAGTACTTC. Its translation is CASSIVPGAEQYF.